This entry concerns a single TCR beta chain. Relative to the germline gene, one junction end is altered; a read error may explain this. The data originate from a study of tumor and adjacent non-tumor tissue in lung cancer. CDR1 is DFQATT, CDR2 SNEGSKA, per germline (reference sequence). The CDR3 extends over 14 amino acids. This sample's RNA came from whole unsorted tissue. The normal lung tissue was taken more than 3 cm from the tumor edge. Between August and November 2014, newly diagnosed, chemotherapy-naive lung cancer patients underwent thoracic surgery in China. The library came from three nested PCR rounds adapted from ARM-PCR protocols. MiXCR was run by TCRdb on the multiplex PCR reads, yielding one entry per CDR3 protein. The table shows some 80,000 distinct CDR3 sequences, with 76% occurring only once.

The rearrangement joins TRBV20-1 to TRBJ2-5, with 7 bases that match TRBD2. The sample comprised distant non-tumor lung tissue. The source of this sequence is a woman aged 45-65 years with non-small cell lung cancer. CDR3 DNA sequence: TGCAGTGCTAGGCCGGGAGCGGGACCAGAGACCCAGCACTTC. Translating it yields CSARPGAGPETQHF.